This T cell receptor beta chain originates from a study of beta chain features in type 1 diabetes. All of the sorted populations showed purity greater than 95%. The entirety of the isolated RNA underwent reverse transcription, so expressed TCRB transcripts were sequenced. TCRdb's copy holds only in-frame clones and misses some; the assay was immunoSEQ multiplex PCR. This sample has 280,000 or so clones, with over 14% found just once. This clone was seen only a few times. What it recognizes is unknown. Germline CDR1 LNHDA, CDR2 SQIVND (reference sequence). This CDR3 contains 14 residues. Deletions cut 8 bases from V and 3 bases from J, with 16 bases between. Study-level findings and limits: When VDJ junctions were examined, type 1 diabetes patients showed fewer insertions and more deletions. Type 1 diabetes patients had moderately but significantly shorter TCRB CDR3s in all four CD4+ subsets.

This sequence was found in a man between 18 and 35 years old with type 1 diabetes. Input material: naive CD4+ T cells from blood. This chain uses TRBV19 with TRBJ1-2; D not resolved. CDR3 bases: TGTGCCAGTGGTTTAAGAGGCGAAGACTATGGCTACACCTTC. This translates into CASGLRGEDYGYTF.